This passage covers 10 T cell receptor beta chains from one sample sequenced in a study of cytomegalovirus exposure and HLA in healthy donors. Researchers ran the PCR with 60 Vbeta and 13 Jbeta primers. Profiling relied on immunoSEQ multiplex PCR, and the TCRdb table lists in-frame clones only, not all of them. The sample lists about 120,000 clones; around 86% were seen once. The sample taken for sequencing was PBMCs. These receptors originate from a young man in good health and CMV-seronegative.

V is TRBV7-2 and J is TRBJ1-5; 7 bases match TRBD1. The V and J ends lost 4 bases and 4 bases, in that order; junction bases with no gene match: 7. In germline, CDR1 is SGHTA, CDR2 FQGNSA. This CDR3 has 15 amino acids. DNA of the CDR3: TGTGCCAGCAGCTCCGGGACAGCTCCTAATCAGCCCCAGCATTTT. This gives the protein CASSSGTAPNQPQHF.

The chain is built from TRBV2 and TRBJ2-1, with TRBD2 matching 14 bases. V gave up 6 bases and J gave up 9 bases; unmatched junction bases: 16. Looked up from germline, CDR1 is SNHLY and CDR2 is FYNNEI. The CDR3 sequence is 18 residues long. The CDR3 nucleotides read TGTGCCAGCAGGGCCGGACTAGCGGGGGGACACAGGAGTGGTGAGCAGTTCTTC. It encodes CASRAGLAGGHRSGEQFF. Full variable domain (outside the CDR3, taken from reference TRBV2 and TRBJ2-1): EPEVTQTPSHQVTQMGQEVILRCVPISNHLYFYWYRQILGQKVEFLVSFYNNEISEKSEIFDDQFSVERPDGSNFTLKIRSTKLEDSAMYFCASRAGLAGGHRSGEQFFGPGTRLTVL.

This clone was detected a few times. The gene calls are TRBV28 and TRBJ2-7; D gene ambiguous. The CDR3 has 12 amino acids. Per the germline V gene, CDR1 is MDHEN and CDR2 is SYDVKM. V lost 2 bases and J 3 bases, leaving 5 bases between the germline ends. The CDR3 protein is CASSLLFYEQYF. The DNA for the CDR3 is TGTGCCAGCAGTTTACTCTTCTACGAGCAGTACTTC. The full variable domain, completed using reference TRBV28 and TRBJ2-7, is DVKVTQSSRYLVKRTGEKVFLECVQDMDHENMFWYRQDPGLGLRLIYFSYDVKMKEKGDIPEGYSVSREKKERFSLILESASTNQTSMYLCASSLLFYEQYFGPGTRLTVT.

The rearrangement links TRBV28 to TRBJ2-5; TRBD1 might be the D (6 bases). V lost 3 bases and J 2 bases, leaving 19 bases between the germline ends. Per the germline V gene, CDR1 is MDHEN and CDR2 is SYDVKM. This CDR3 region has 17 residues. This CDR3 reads CASSLRVGGGRQETQYF. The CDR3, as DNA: TGTGCCAGCAGTTTGAGAGTGGGTGGGGGCCGGCAAGAGACCCAGTACTTC. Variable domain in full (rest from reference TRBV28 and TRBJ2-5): DVKVTQSSRYLVKRTGEKVFLECVQDMDHENMFWYRQDPGLGLRLIYFSYDVKMKEKGDIPEGYSVSREKKERFSLILESASTNQTSMYLCASSLRVGGGRQETQYFGPGTRLLVL.

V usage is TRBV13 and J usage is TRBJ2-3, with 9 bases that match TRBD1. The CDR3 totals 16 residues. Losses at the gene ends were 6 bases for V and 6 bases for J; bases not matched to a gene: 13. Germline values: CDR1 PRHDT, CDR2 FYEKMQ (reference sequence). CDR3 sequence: CASSFKQGAQMDTQYF. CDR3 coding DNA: TGTGCCAGCAGTTTTAAACAGGGGGCGCAGATGGATACGCAGTATTTT.

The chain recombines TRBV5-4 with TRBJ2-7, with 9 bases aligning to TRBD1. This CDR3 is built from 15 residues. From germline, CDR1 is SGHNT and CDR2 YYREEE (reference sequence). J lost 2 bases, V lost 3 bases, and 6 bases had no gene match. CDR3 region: CASSSGTGSTYEQYF. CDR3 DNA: TGTGCCAGCAGCTCAGGGACAGGGTCCACCTACGAGCAGTACTTC.

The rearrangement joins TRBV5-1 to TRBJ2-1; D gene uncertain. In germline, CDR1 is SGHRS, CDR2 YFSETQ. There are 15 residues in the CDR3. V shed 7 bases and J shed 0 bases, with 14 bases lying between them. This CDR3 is CASAPRQYSYNEQFF. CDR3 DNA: TGCGCCAGCGCCCCGCGACAATACTCCTACAATGAGCAGTTCTTC.

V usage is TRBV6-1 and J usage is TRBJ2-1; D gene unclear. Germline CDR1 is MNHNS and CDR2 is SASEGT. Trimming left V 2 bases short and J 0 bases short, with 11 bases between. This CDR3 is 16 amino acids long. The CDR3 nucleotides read TGTGCCAGCAGTGAATATGGTAGAGGCTCCTACAATGAGCAGTTCTTC. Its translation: CASSEYGRGSYNEQFF.

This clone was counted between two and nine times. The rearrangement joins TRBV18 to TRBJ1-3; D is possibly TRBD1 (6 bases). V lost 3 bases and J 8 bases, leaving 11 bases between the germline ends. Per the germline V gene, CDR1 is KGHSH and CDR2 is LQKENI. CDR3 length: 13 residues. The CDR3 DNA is TGTGCCAGCTCACCCGACAGGCGGGACACCATATATTTT. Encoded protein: CASSPDRRDTIYF.

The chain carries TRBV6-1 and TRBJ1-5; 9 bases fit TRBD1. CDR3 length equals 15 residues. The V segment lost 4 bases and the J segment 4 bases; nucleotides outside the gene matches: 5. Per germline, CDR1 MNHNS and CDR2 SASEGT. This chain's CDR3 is CASSARDRANQPQHF. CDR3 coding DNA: TGTGCCAGCAGTGCCCGGGACAGGGCGAATCAGCCCCAGCATTTT.